This TCR beta chain derives from a study of STAT5B mutations in CD4+ large granular lymphocyte leukemia. This table comes from immunoSEQ multiplex PCR, and its TCRdb copy is limited to in-frame clones, with some not included. This sample carries 20,000 or so clones, approximately 84% of them seen once, and the ten largest clones take less than 15%. Losses at the gene ends were 2 bases for V and 2 bases for J; bases not matched to a gene: 8. Per the germline V gene, CDR1 is SNHLY and CDR2 is FYNNEI. CDR3 length equals 17 residues. With respect to this clone: Its specificity is unknown.

The study's findings and limits: Higher CD4+ than CD8+ T-LGLL clonality might reflect small sample size.

Buffy coats from healthy blood donors served as controls. Sequencing was done on a sample of CD4+ T cells from blood buffy coats. This chain joins TRBV2 and TRBJ2-7; TRBD1 agrees at 11 bases. The receptor comes from a human donor in good health. The CDR3 DNA sequence: TGTGCCAGCAGTGAACCACCCGGGACAGGGGGACCCTACGAGCAGTACTTC. Protein sequence: CASSEPPGTGGPYEQYF. Combining the CDR3 with reference TRBV2 and TRBJ2-7 gives the whole variable domain EPEVTQTPSHQVTQMGQEVILRCVPISNHLYFYWYRQILGQKVEFLVSFYNNEISEKSEIFDDQFSVERPDGSNFTLKIRSTKLEDSAMYFCASSEPPGTGGPYEQYFGPGTRLTVT.